Listed here is a single T cell receptor beta chain. A junction end diverges from the germline sequence, so it may reflect a read error. The CDR3 extends over 16 amino acids. CDR1 MGHRA and CDR2 YSYEKL come from the germline V gene. TCR beta cDNA was prepared out of approximately 500 ng total RNA by means of a constant-region primer. Nested multiplex PCR, run for three rounds with slightly modified ARM-PCR, yielded TCR beta libraries. PCR rounds one and two used TRBV1-TRBV30 forward primers with a C-beta reverse primer for 10 cycles each. TCRdb used MiXCR to reprocess the multiplex PCR reads, holding one entry per CDR3 protein. The sample lists approximately 110,000 distinct CDR3 sequences, about 68% occurring once. Taking roughly 20-32 mg of unsorted bulk tissue, the authors co-extracted RNA and DNA. No patient had received treatment, and all had chronic HBV infection. These data come from a study of tumor-infiltrating lymphocytes in primary liver carcinoma. Looking at the study overall: Stage T1-T3 N0M0 and a size of about 4.2 to 10 cm characterized the tumors.

The clonotype comes from an older woman with primary liver carcinoma and hepatitis B virus infection. The V and J genes are TRBV4-1 and TRBJ2-7; tentatively, D is TRBD2 (5 bases). The sequencing sample was made of liver tumor tissue from sampling region 1. Subset given: tumor region T1, superior pole. The CDR3 here is CASSQVLGGSSYERYF. DNA for the CDR3: TGCGCCAGCAGTCAAGTACTCGGAGGTAGCTCCTACGAGCGGTACTTC.